The 18 T cell receptor beta chains below were found in one sample sequenced in a study of CD8 T cells in Susac syndrome. An input of about 0.45 to 1 ug of RNA was subjected to reverse transcription using random hexamers. One entry per CDR3 protein, called by TCRdb with MiXCR from the immunoSEQ multiplex PCR reads. The repertoire holds 95,000 to 150,000 distinct CDR3 sequences, with 85% to 95% as singletons. The sample taken for sequencing was CD8+ T cells from PBMCs. The source of these receptors is a human donor with Susac syndrome.

The chain uses TRBV19 and TRBJ1-5, with a possible D match to TRBD1 (5 bases). The V end lost 11 bases, the J end lost 6 bases, and 14 bases lay between the germline ends. Per the germline V gene, CDR1 is LNHDA and CDR2 is SQIVND (reference sequence). CDR3 length: 12 amino acids. The CDR3 nucleotides read TGTGCCGGGGGTTTAACAGGTCAGCCCCAGCATTTT. The encoded protein is CAGGLTGQPQHF.

The rearrangement joins TRBV7-6 to TRBJ2-1, with D perhaps matching TRBD1 (5 bases). Looked up from germline, CDR1 is SGHVS and CDR2 is FNYEAQ. The CDR3 sequence is 13 residues long. The V end lost 1 base, the J end lost 7 bases, and 8 bases lay between the germline ends. The CDR3 nucleotides are TGTGCCAGCAGCTTAGAAAGGGGAAATGAGCAGTTCTTC. This encodes CASSLERGNEQFF.

This clonotype was detected once. The chain combines TRBV7-6 with TRBJ2-3; D gene unclear. CDR3 length equals 12 residues. CDR1 is SGHVS, CDR2 FNYEAQ, per germline. The germline V and J ends were trimmed by 5 bases and 3 bases, with 6 bases remaining between them. CDR3 DNA sequence: TGTGCCAGCAGCCGTCTAACAGATACGCAGTATTTT. Translating it yields CASSRLTDTQYF.

J is TRBJ2-3 and V is TRBV12-3 or TRBV12-4; TRBD1 aligns across 8 bases. V dropped 5 bases and J dropped 3; count of bases not matched to a gene: 7. The CDR3 is 15 amino acids. Here the CDR3 DNA reads TGTGCCAGCAGTGCCAGGGGGCTCGGGACAGATACGCAGTATTTT. Amino acids: CASSARGLGTDTQYF.

The CDR3 DNA reads as TGCGCCAGCAGCCAAGATCCCTCGCCTGGGGTGTGGGCTTTCTTT. This gives the protein CASSQDPSPGVWAFF. The genes are TRBV4-1 and TRBJ1-1; D remains unclear. V was clipped by 0 bases and J by 11 bases, with 19 bases between them. CDR1 and CDR2 from the germline V gene are MGHRA and YSYEKL. The CDR3 has 15 amino acids.

The chain joins TRBV27 to TRBJ2-5; possibly TRBD1 or TRBD2 for D (6 bases each). Germline V CDR1 and CDR2: MNHEY, SMNVEV (reference sequence). The CDR3 runs 12 residues. Trimming took off 3 bases at V and 7 bases at J, with 9 bases between the two ends. The CDR3 spells CASSFGGGTQYF. The CDR3 DNA sequence: TGTGCCAGCAGTTTTGGAGGGGGGACCCAGTACTTC.

The CDR3 here is CASSQDPWDGYEQYF. CDR3 nucleotide sequence: TGTGCCAGCAGCCAAGATCCATGGGACGGCTACGAGCAGTACTTC. This sequence joins TRBV3-1 and TRBJ2-7; TRBD1 or TRBD2 may be the D gene (5 bases each). CDR3 length: 15 residues. Trimming pared 0 bases from V and 3 bases from J, leaving 12 bases between. CDR1 is LGHDT and CDR2 is YNNKEL in the germline V gene (reference sequence).

The chain couples TRBV19 to TRBJ2-1; 14 positions agree with TRBD2. V lost 6 bases, J lost 5 bases, and 0 bases stayed unmatched. Germline CDR1 is LNHDA and CDR2 is SQIVND (reference sequence). CDR3 length: 14 residues. The DNA of the CDR3 is TGTGCCAGTAGGGGACTAGCGGGGGACAATGAGCAGTTCTTC. It codes for CASRGLAGDNEQFF.

J is TRBJ2-5 and V is TRBV5-1, with TRBD1 matching 9 bases. The CDR3 sequence is 16 residues long. Per germline, CDR1 SGHRS and CDR2 YFSETQ. V trimming: 4 bases; J trimming: 1 base; junction bases outside the gene matches: 8. The CDR3 loop reads CASSRTRGQGQETQYF. The DNA for the CDR3 is TGCGCCAGCAGCAGAACCAGGGGACAGGGCCAAGAGACCCAGTACTTC.

The gene calls are TRBV2 and TRBJ1-2, with D hard to call. The ends were cut back, 7 bases at V and 2 bases at J, with 11 bases in the middle. Germline CDR1 and CDR2: SNHLY and FYNNEI. The CDR3 is 13 residues long. CDR3 bases: TGTGCCAGCAATCCCCCAGACAACTATGGCTACACCTTC. Encoded protein: CASNPPDNYGYTF.

The chain is built from TRBV5-4 and TRBJ2-1; 8 bases match TRBD2. V gave up 1 base and J gave up 6 bases; unmatched junction bases: 6. Germline V gene lookup returns CDR1 SGHNT and CDR2 YYREEE (reference sequence). The CDR3 extends over 15 amino acids. CDR3 sequence: CASSLKRGQGNEQFF. For the CDR3, the DNA is TGTGCCAGCAGCTTGAAGCGGGGGCAGGGCAATGAGCAGTTCTTC.

V usage is TRBV6-1 and J usage is TRBJ1-2; maybe TRBD1 (6 bases). The CDR3 is 14 residues long. Looked up from germline, CDR1 is MNHNS and CDR2 is SASEGT. Trimming removed 0 bases at V and 7 bases at J, with 12 bases between. The CDR3 DNA reads as TGTGCCAGCAGTGAAGCCCCGGCAGGGGTTGGCTACACCTTC. Encoded protein: CASSEAPAGVGYTF.

V is TRBV15 and J is TRBJ2-1, with D perhaps matching TRBD1 (7 bases). CDR1 LNHNV and CDR2 YYDKDF come from the germline V gene (reference sequence). The CDR3 covers 19 residues. Trimming cost V 0 bases and J 7 bases, with 25 bases left between them. The CDR3 nucleotides are TGTGCCACCAGCAGAGACCGAGACAGGGAGGCGTTTTGGGTAAATGAGCAGTTCTTC. Translated, it gives CATSRDRDREAFWVNEQFF.

The V call is TRBV2, the J call TRBJ2-1, with 10 positions matching TRBD2. The CDR3 is 15 amino acids. J gave up 5 bases and V 6 bases, and 7 bases lay outside the gene matches. Per the germline V gene, CDR1 is SNHLY and CDR2 is FYNNEI. The CDR3 spells CASRERGGSHNEQFF. CDR3 bases: TGTGCCAGCAGGGAGCGGGGGGGCAGCCACAATGAGCAGTTCTTC.

The genes are TRBV4-3 and TRBJ1-5; D is unresolved. The CDR3 runs 13 residues. Per the germline V gene, CDR1 is LGHNA and CDR2 is YSLEER. With 4 bases removed from V and 5 bases from J, the gap between germline ends came to 9 bases. The CDR3 loop is CASSLSTDQPQHF. DNA of the CDR3: TGCGCCAGCAGCCTCAGTACAGATCAGCCCCAGCATTTT.

The chain combines TRBV7-2 with TRBJ1-2; D remains ambiguous. Trimming removed 5 bases from V and 3 bases from J, with 10 bases in between. Germline CDR1 is SGHTA and CDR2 is FQGNSA. This CDR3 is 13 amino acids long. The CDR3 DNA follows: TGTGCCAGCAGCCGTTTGGCGCACTATGGCTACACCTTC. Translated: CASSRLAHYGYTF.

The rearrangement joins TRBV7-6 to TRBJ2-3; 8 bases are a match to TRBD2. CDR1 and CDR2 (germline): SGHVS, FNYEAQ. J lost 4 bases, V lost 1 base, and 4 bases had no gene match. CDR3 length: 15 amino acids. The CDR3: CASSLGGGFADTQYF. DNA of the CDR3: TGTGCCAGCAGCTTAGGCGGGGGGTTTGCAGATACGCAGTATTTT.

This clonotype was seen a few times. The chain recombines TRBV9 with TRBJ2-3; the D gene is possibly TRBD2 (5 bases). The CDR3 consists of 13 residues. The germline V gene encodes CDR1 SGDLS and CDR2 YYNGEE. V was pared by 4 bases and J by 3 bases, with 9 bases between. The DNA for the CDR3 is TGTGCCAGCAGCCCGGAGGCGACAGATACGCAGTATTTT. It translates to CASSPEATDTQYF. Complete variable domain (other parts from reference TRBV9 and TRBJ2-3): DSGVTQTPKHLITATGQRVTLRCSPRSGDLSVYWYQQSLDQGLQFLIQYYNGEERAKGNILERFSAQQFPDLHSELNLSSLELGDSALYFCASSPEATDTQYFGPGTRLTVL.